These 16 T cell receptor beta chains were all obtained from the same sample, sequenced in a study of blood T cell repertoires in COVID-19. Clones were read by immunoSEQ multiplex PCR, and TCRdb kept only the in-frame ones, dropping some. The repertoire holds 130,000 or so clones, with over 65% as singletons. The sequenced sample consisted of peripheral blood. The receptors were gathered from a man aged 50-59 years with acute or convalescent COVID-19.

This clone appeared once. The chain employs TRBV3-1 (or the pseudogene TRBV3-2) and TRBJ2-7; 7 positions match TRBD2. V trimming: 0 bases; J trimming: 0 bases; junction bases outside the gene matches: 2. Germline loops: CDR1 LGHDT, CDR2 YNNKEL (reference sequence). This CDR3 spans 15 amino acids. CDR3 bases: TGTGCCAGCAGCCAAGAACTAGCGAGCTCCTACGAGCAGTACTTC. Protein sequence: CASSQELASSYEQYF.

This clone has just a few counts. This chain uses TRBV4-1 with TRBJ1-3, with a weak D call TRBD1 (6 bases). The CDR3 is made up of 17 amino acids. Trimming took off 1 base at V and 4 bases at J, with 17 bases between the two ends. The germline CDR1 and CDR2 sequences are MGHRA and YSYEKL. In DNA form, the CDR3 reads TGCGCCAGCAGCCAAGCAAACCTCGGGGGGCTAGGAAACACCATATATTTT. Translation gives CASSQANLGGLGNTIYF.

The chain joins TRBV3-1 (or the pseudogene TRBV3-2) to TRBJ2-5; 13 positions agree with TRBD2. This CDR3 comprises 20 residues. After removal of 0 bases from V and 0 bases from J, the junction contained 10 bases not matched to a gene. Germline V gives CDR1 LGHDT, CDR2 YNNKEL (reference sequence). The CDR3 bases are TGTGCCAGCAGCCAAGATCCTCGTACTAGCGGGGGGGTGTACCAAGAGACCCAGTACTTC. Translating it yields CASSQDPRTSGGVYQETQYF.

This clone was found a few times. CDR3 coding DNA: TGTGCCAGCAGCTTAGGGGAGGCCTATGATAATTCACCCCTCCACTTT. Translation gives CASSLGEAYDNSPLHF. The gene calls are TRBV11-2 and TRBJ1-6; D not resolved. This CDR3 comprises 16 residues. Trimming stripped 1 base from V and 5 bases from J, with 12 bases between. Germline V gene sequence: CDR1 SGHAT, CDR2 FQNNGV.

The V gene is TRBV5-1, the J gene TRBJ1-1; no clear D gene. This CDR3 region has 14 residues. V lost 6 bases to trimming and J lost 4 bases, with 16 bases between them. Germline-derived CDR1 and CDR2 are SGHRS and YFSETQ. CDR3 sequence (DNA): TGCGCCAGCATTGAAATGCCCCTGGCCACTGAAGCTTTCTTT. This gives the protein CASIEMPLATEAFF.

The CDR3 is CASSLMGRGPTDGYTF. Here the CDR3 DNA reads TGTGCCAGTAGTCTTATGGGCAGGGGGCCTACGGATGGCTACACCTTC. This chain links TRBV19 with TRBJ1-2; 8 nucleotides align to TRBD1. With 5 bases clipped from V and 6 bases from J, the junction kept 14 bases outside the gene matches. Germline values: CDR1 LNHDA, CDR2 SQIVND (reference sequence). The CDR3 has 16 residues.

CDR3 coding DNA: TGCAGCGTTACCGGGACAGGGGGCGGTGGCTACACCTTC. The encoded protein is CSVTGTGGGGYTF. This chain links TRBV29-1 with TRBJ1-2, with TRBD1 identical over 12 bases. The CDR3 consists of 13 residues. Germline trimming cut 5 bases from V and 7 bases from J; bases unmatched to any gene: 5. Per the germline V gene, CDR1 is SQVTM and CDR2 is ANQGSEA.

This clone has just one count. The same CDR3 can be traced to other DNA sequences in this sample. The chain links TRBV6-5 to TRBJ1-6; D call uncertain. The CDR3 consists of 13 residues. Germline assignment: CDR1 MNHEY and CDR2 SVGAGI. V was cut by 4 bases and J by 2 bases, with 3 bases left in between. CDR3 sequence (DNA): TGTGCCAGCAGTTCGGCCTATAATTCACCCCTCCACTTT. Amino acid sequence: CASSSAYNSPLHF.

This sequence joins TRBV5-8 and TRBJ1-1, with 7 bases fitting TRBD1. V lost 4 bases, J lost 8 bases, and 5 bases stayed unmatched. The CDR3 covers 12 residues. Germline-derived CDR1 and CDR2 are SGHTS and YDEGEE. CDR3 coding DNA: TGTGCCAGCAGCCACCTGGACAGGGAAGCTTTCTTT. Translation gives CASSHLDREAFF.

The chain joins TRBV12-3 or TRBV12-4 to TRBJ1-2, with D perhaps matching TRBD1 (6 bases). This CDR3 is built from 12 residues. V lost 2 bases and J lost 7, with 8 bases in between. CDR3 in amino acids: CASSLQGIGYTF. The CDR3 DNA sequence: TGTGCCAGCAGTTTACAGGGGATTGGCTACACCTTC.

This chain connects TRBV29-1 to TRBJ1-1, with D possibly being TRBD1 (6 bases). Trimming shortened V by 4 bases and J by 4 bases, and 19 bases separated the two germline ends. This CDR3 region has 15 residues. The germline V gene encodes CDR1 SQVTM and CDR2 ANQGSEA. The CDR3 nucleotides read TGCAGCGTTGGGTTGCTGAACAGGGTTTCCACTGAAGCTTTCTTT. It yields the protein CSVGLLNRVSTEAFF.

V is TRBV11-2 and J is TRBJ2-2, with 9 bases fitting TRBD1. Germline trimming cut 4 bases from V and 3 bases from J; bases unmatched to any gene: 6. Germline CDR1 is SGHAT and CDR2 is FQNNGV. The CDR3 is made up of 16 amino acids. CDR3 in DNA: TGTGCCAGCAGCTCGGGACAGGGAGGTTACACCGGGGAGCTGTTTTTT. It is translated as CASSSGQGGYTGELFF.

The chain is built from TRBV5-5 and TRBJ2-3; weak D call: TRBD2 (5 bases). This CDR3 is 16 amino acids long. The germline V gene has CDR1 SGHKS and CDR2 YYEKEE (reference sequence). V gave up 3 bases and J gave up 5 bases, with 19 bases separating them. In DNA, the CDR3 is TGTGCCAGCAGCTCCGAGGACTCTGCTTGGGGAGATACGCAGTATTTT. Protein product: CASSSEDSAWGDTQYF.

This clone came up a few times. The V and J genes are TRBV5-1 and TRBJ1-2; perhaps TRBD1 as D (6 bases). The CDR3 spans 15 residues. The germline V gene has CDR1 SGHRS and CDR2 YFSETQ. The V end was cut by 1 base, the J end by 0 bases, with 10 bases between. CDR3 DNA: TGCGCCAGCAGCTTGCAAGGGGGAGCTAACTATGGCTACACCTTC. Residues: CASSLQGGANYGYTF.

The chain combines TRBV5-1 with TRBJ1-5; D is perhaps TRBD1 (5 bases). The CDR3 runs 15 residues. The V end lost 0 bases, the J end lost 6 bases, and 13 bases lay between the germline ends. From germline, CDR1 is SGHRS and CDR2 YFSETQ. The CDR3 loop reads CASSLEGEGGQPQHF. The CDR3 DNA follows: TGCGCCAGCAGCTTGGAAGGGGAGGGAGGTCAGCCCCAGCATTTT. Variable domain in full (rest from reference TRBV5-1 and TRBJ1-5): KAGVTQTPRYLIKTRGQQVTLSCSPISGHRSVSWYQQTPGQGLQFLFEYFSETQRNKGNFPGRFSGRQFSNSRSEMNVSTLELGDSALYLCASSLEGEGGQPQHFGDGTRLSIL.

V is TRBV7-3 and J is TRBJ2-3; possible D gene TRBD2, 6 bases. Between the trimmed V and J ends, which lost 5 bases and 2 bases, there was a span of 14 bases. This CDR3 is built from 15 residues. The V gene's germline CDR1 is SGHTA and CDR2 FQGTGA. CDR3 region: CASSPRDSFTDTQYF. As DNA, the CDR3 is TGTGCCAGCAGCCCCCGGGACTCCTTCACAGATACGCAGTATTTT.